The clone carrying this T cell receptor (beta chain) showed up many times. Germline loops: CDR1 SGHAT, CDR2 FQDESV (reference sequence). V lost 1 base to trimming and J lost 3 bases, with 6 bases between them. The CDR3 contains 13 residues. This sample was taken from a study of T cells in Graves' hyperthyroidism and ophthalmopathy. Study-level information: Before treatment of any kind, peripheral blood was taken at initial diagnosis.

PBMCs were obtained from approximately 10 ml fresh peripheral blood. The investigators amplified TCR beta CDR3 regions from RNA transcripts. The HTBI set primed first-round TCR CDR3 RT-PCR. Using its own MiXCR run on the multiplex PCR reads, TCRdb lists one record per CDR3 protein. The sample records a few hundred thousand distinct CDR3 sequences, about 18% being singletons. The sequence came from a man aged 18 to 29 with Graves' ophthalmopathy. Sequences were obtained from blood. The chain is built from TRBV11-1 and TRBJ1-1; D call uncertain. The CDR3 here is CASSLELYTEAFF. For the CDR3, the DNA is TGTGCCAGCAGCTTAGAACTGTACACTGAAGCTTTCTTT.